These T cell receptor beta chains were read from a single sample in a study of blood T cell repertoires in COVID-19. Generated by immunoSEQ multiplex PCR, the TCRdb table keeps only in-frame clones and is missing some. The table has 360,000 or so clones, about 90% seen once. The sample was PBMCs or T cells enriched from blood (not recorded which). All receptors derive from a woman aged 30 to 39 who had recovered from COVID-19. CDR3s include the opening cysteine and the closing phenylalanine or tryptophan. Fields, in order: D gene, clone size, V gene, J gene, CDR3 protein, CDR3 DNA. D genes are given only for firm matches. Size values are once, few and many counts, or a class for expanded clones, and some rows have none.

d_call: TRBD2; clone_size: NA; v_call: TRBV19; j_call: TRBJ2-5; cdr3_aa: CASSIEIKGLAYEETQYF; cdr3_nt: TGTGCCAGTAGTATAGAAATTAAGGGACTAGCTTATGAAGAGACCCAGTACTTC
d_call: NA; clone_size: NA; v_call: TRBV5-4; j_call: TRBJ1-1; cdr3_aa: CASSLAPPQTEAFF; cdr3_nt: TGTGCCAGCAGCTTGGCTCCCCCCCAGACTGAAGCTTTCTTT
d_call: TRBD1; clone_size: NA; v_call: TRBV19; j_call: TRBJ1-1; cdr3_aa: CASDPGTGVTEAFF; cdr3_nt: TGTGCCAGTGACCCCGGGACAGGGGTTACTGAAGCTTTCTTT
d_call: NA; clone_size: NA; v_call: TRBV6-5; j_call: TRBJ1-5; cdr3_aa: CASSPGGGNQPQHF; cdr3_nt: TGTGCCAGCAGTCCGGGAGGTGGCAATCAGCCCCAGCATTTT
d_call: NA; clone_size: NA; v_call: TRBV2; j_call: TRBJ1-6; cdr3_aa: CASSERAGGSPLHF; cdr3_nt: TGTGCCAGCAGTGAAAGGGCAGGAGGTTCACCCCTCCACTTT
d_call: TRBD1; clone_size: NA; v_call: TRBV27; j_call: TRBJ1-2; cdr3_aa: CASSPWTGEGGYTF; cdr3_nt: TGTGCCAGCAGCCCATGGACAGGGGAAGGGGGCTACACCTTC
d_call: NA; clone_size: NA; v_call: TRBV10-2; j_call: TRBJ2-1; cdr3_aa: CASSDPEGLSSYNEQFF; cdr3_nt: TGCGCCAGCAGTGATCCGGAGGGGCTAAGCTCCTACAATGAGCAGTTCTTC
d_call: NA; clone_size: NA; v_call: TRBV15; j_call: TRBJ2-1; cdr3_aa: CATSRDRWGLYNEQFF; cdr3_nt: TGTGCCACCAGCAGAGATAGGTGGGGACTGTACAATGAGCAGTTCTTC
d_call: NA; clone_size: once; v_call: TRBV3-1/TRBV3-2; j_call: TRBJ1-3; cdr3_aa: CASSQDFYSGNTIYF; cdr3_nt: TGTGCCAGCAGCCAAGATTTCTATTCTGGAAACACCATATATTTT
d_call: NA; clone_size: NA; v_call: TRBV5-1; j_call: TRBJ2-2; cdr3_aa: CASSASLITGELFF; cdr3_nt: TGCGCCAGCAGCGCTAGCTTGATCACCGGGGAGCTGTTTTTT
d_call: NA; clone_size: NA; v_call: TRBV19; j_call: TRBJ1-1; cdr3_aa: CACGTANTEAFF; cdr3_nt: TGTGCCTGCGGGACGGCGAACACTGAAGCTTTCTTT
d_call: NA; clone_size: once; v_call: TRBV3-1/TRBV3-2; j_call: TRBJ2-7; cdr3_aa: CASSQAGDEQYF; cdr3_nt: TGTGCCAGCAGCCAAGCGGGTGACGAGCAGTACTTC
d_call: NA; clone_size: few; v_call: TRBV2; j_call: TRBJ1-3; cdr3_aa: CASSEGHGGSGNTIYF; cdr3_nt: TGTGCCAGCAGTGAGGGACACGGCGGCTCTGGAAACACCATATATTTT
d_call: TRBD1; clone_size: NA; v_call: TRBV10-3; j_call: TRBJ2-7; cdr3_aa: CAISDSPGQGVWEQYF; cdr3_nt: TGTGCCATCAGTGATTCGCCGGGACAGGGGGTTTGGGAGCAGTACTTC
d_call: TRBD1; clone_size: once; v_call: TRBV6-5; j_call: TRBJ2-7; cdr3_aa: CASSYNTRGPYEQYF; cdr3_nt: TGTGCCAGCAGTTATAACACCAGGGGGCCCTACGAGCAGTACTTC
d_call: NA; clone_size: NA; v_call: TRBV6-5; j_call: TRBJ1-2; cdr3_aa: CASRNQRGGGYTF; cdr3_nt: TGTGCCAGCAGAAACCAGAGGGGGGGCGGCTACACCTTC
d_call: TRBD1; clone_size: few; v_call: TRBV2; j_call: TRBJ1-2; cdr3_aa: CASKDRGGGYTF; cdr3_nt: TGTGCCAGCAAAGACAGGGGGGGAGGCTACACCTTC
d_call: TRBD1; clone_size: NA; v_call: TRBV12-5; j_call: TRBJ1-2; cdr3_aa: CASAPDRGSYGYTF; cdr3_nt: TGTGCTAGTGCCCCTGACAGGGGGAGCTATGGCTACACCTTC
d_call: TRBD1; clone_size: NA; v_call: TRBV28; j_call: TRBJ1-2; cdr3_aa: CASKLRGHYGYTF; cdr3_nt: TGTGCCAGCAAACTCAGGGGGCACTATGGCTACACCTTC
d_call: TRBD1; clone_size: NA; v_call: TRBV27; j_call: TRBJ2-1; cdr3_aa: CASSSPGQGYNEQFF; cdr3_nt: TGTGCCAGCAGTTCTCCGGGACAGGGTTACAATGAGCAGTTCTTC
d_call: NA; clone_size: NA; v_call: TRBV14; j_call: TRBJ1-3; cdr3_aa: CASSDRGHSGNTIYF; cdr3_nt: TGTGCCAGCAGCGATAGGGGACACTCTGGAAACACCATATATTTT
d_call: TRBD1; clone_size: NA; v_call: TRBV19; j_call: TRBJ2-7; cdr3_aa: CASSARDRGFYEQYF; cdr3_nt: TGTGCCAGTAGTGCCCGGGACAGGGGTTTCTACGAGCAGTACTTC
d_call: NA; clone_size: NA; v_call: TRBV19; j_call: TRBJ2-1; cdr3_aa: CASSIDHYNEQFF; cdr3_nt: TGTGCCAGTAGTATAGATCACTACAATGAGCAGTTCTTC
d_call: TRBD2; clone_size: NA; v_call: TRBV5-1; j_call: TRBJ2-1; cdr3_aa: CASSLDTSGSSEQFF; cdr3_nt: TGCGCCAGCAGCTTGGATACTAGCGGGAGTAGTGAGCAGTTCTTC
d_call: NA; clone_size: NA; v_call: TRBV11-2; j_call: TRBJ1-6; cdr3_aa: CASSPVGGDYSPLHF; cdr3_nt: TGTGCCAGCAGCCCCGTGGGAGGGGACTATTCACCCCTCCACTTT
d_call: NA; clone_size: few; v_call: TRBV4-1; j_call: TRBJ1-1; cdr3_aa: CASSQPTSGTEAFF; cdr3_nt: TGCGCCAGCAGCCAACCGACAAGTGGGACTGAAGCTTTCTTT
d_call: TRBD2; clone_size: NA; v_call: TRBV15; j_call: TRBJ2-2; cdr3_aa: CATSNSGGYRNTGELFF; cdr3_nt: TGTGCCACCAGCAATAGCGGGGGATATCGGAACACCGGGGAGCTGTTTTTT
d_call: TRBD1; clone_size: NA; v_call: TRBV5-1; j_call: TRBJ2-7; cdr3_aa: CASSLETGNYEQYF; cdr3_nt: TGCGCCAGCAGCTTGGAGACAGGGAATTACGAGCAGTACTTC
d_call: TRBD1; clone_size: NA; v_call: TRBV4-2; j_call: TRBJ2-7; cdr3_aa: CASSPLGGQTGGPGDEQYF; cdr3_nt: TGTGCCAGCAGCCCCTTAGGGGGACAGACTGGGGGACCTGGGGACGAGCAGTACTTC
d_call: TRBD1; clone_size: NA; v_call: TRBV5-1; j_call: TRBJ1-2; cdr3_aa: CASSMGQLSGYTF; cdr3_nt: TGCGCCAGCAGCATGGGACAGCTTAGTGGCTACACCTTC
d_call: TRBD1; clone_size: NA; v_call: TRBV27; j_call: TRBJ2-7; cdr3_aa: CASGSTGTYEQYF; cdr3_nt: TGTGCCAGCGGGTCGACAGGGACCTACGAGCAGTACTTC
d_call: TRBD1; clone_size: NA; v_call: TRBV5-1; j_call: TRBJ2-5; cdr3_aa: CASSLEGQQETQYF; cdr3_nt: TGCGCCAGCAGCTTGGAGGGACAGCAAGAGACCCAGTACTTC
d_call: NA; clone_size: NA; v_call: TRBV2; j_call: TRBJ1-1; cdr3_aa: CASRGPGQNTEAFF; cdr3_nt: TGTGCCAGCAGGGGACCGGGACAGAACACTGAAGCTTTCTTT
d_call: NA; clone_size: once; v_call: TRBV6-5; j_call: TRBJ2-7; cdr3_aa: CASGLSRGPTYEQYF; cdr3_nt: TGTGCCAGCGGACTTTCGAGAGGCCCAACCTACGAGCAGTACTTC
d_call: NA; clone_size: NA; v_call: TRBV12-5; j_call: TRBJ1-2; cdr3_aa: CASGQQYPDGYTF; cdr3_nt: TGTGCTAGTGGCCAACAGTACCCAGATGGCTACACCTTC
d_call: TRBD1; clone_size: once; v_call: TRBV28; j_call: TRBJ1-2; cdr3_aa: CASSFQGASGYTF; cdr3_nt: TGTGCCAGCAGTTTCCAGGGGGCTAGTGGCTACACCTTC
d_call: TRBD2; clone_size: NA; v_call: TRBV7-3; j_call: TRBJ2-1; cdr3_aa: CASSLTSGVAGRFNEQFF; cdr3_nt: TGTGCCAGCAGCTTAACGTCCGGGGTAGCGGGGAGATTCAATGAGCAGTTCTTC
d_call: NA; clone_size: NA; v_call: TRBV7-2; j_call: TRBJ2-2; cdr3_aa: CASSLGATSGELFF; cdr3_nt: TGTGCCAGCAGCTTAGGGGCGACGAGCGGGGAGCTGTTTTTT
d_call: TRBD2; clone_size: NA; v_call: TRBV4-1; j_call: TRBJ2-7; cdr3_aa: CASSQVPGGDEQYF; cdr3_nt: TGCGCCAGCAGCCAAGTACCGGGGGGGGACGAGCAGTACTTC
d_call: NA; clone_size: NA; v_call: TRBV3-1/TRBV3-2; j_call: TRBJ2-3; cdr3_aa: CASSQEPSGYSTDTQYF; cdr3_nt: TGTGCCAGCAGCCAAGAGCCAAGCGGTTATAGCACAGATACGCAGTATTTT
d_call: NA; clone_size: NA; v_call: TRBV19; j_call: TRBJ2-7; cdr3_aa: CASSISTGYEQYF; cdr3_nt: TGTGCCAGTAGTATCTCCACCGGCTACGAGCAGTACTTC
d_call: TRBD1; clone_size: NA; v_call: TRBV9; j_call: TRBJ1-5; cdr3_aa: CASSQGTGGQPQHF; cdr3_nt: TGTGCCAGCAGCCAGGGGACAGGGGGCCAGCCCCAGCATTTT
d_call: TRBD2; clone_size: NA; v_call: TRBV11-2; j_call: TRBJ2-7; cdr3_aa: CASTPVAGAPYEQYF; cdr3_nt: TGTGCCAGTACTCCCGTAGCGGGGGCGCCCTACGAGCAGTACTTC
d_call: TRBD1; clone_size: NA; v_call: TRBV3-1/TRBV3-2; j_call: TRBJ1-4; cdr3_aa: CASSQMTGVNEKLFF; cdr3_nt: TGTGCCAGCAGCCAGATGACAGGGGTTAATGAAAAACTGTTTTTT
d_call: NA; clone_size: NA; v_call: TRBV7-2; j_call: TRBJ2-2; cdr3_aa: CASSSRGPATGELFF; cdr3_nt: TGTGCCAGCAGCTCACGCGGCCCAGCTACCGGGGAGCTGTTTTTT
d_call: NA; clone_size: NA; v_call: TRBV4-1; j_call: TRBJ2-2; cdr3_aa: CASSRGAGELFF; cdr3_nt: TGCGCCAGCAGCCGTGGAGCCGGGGAGCTGTTTTTT
d_call: TRBD1; clone_size: NA; v_call: TRBV13; j_call: TRBJ1-2; cdr3_aa: CASSRGQGRDGYTF; cdr3_nt: TGTGCCAGCAGCAGGGGACAGGGCAGGGATGGCTACACCTTC
d_call: TRBD1; clone_size: NA; v_call: TRBV18; j_call: TRBJ2-2; cdr3_aa: CASSPMNTGDTGELFF; cdr3_nt: TGTGCCAGCTCACCGATGAACACAGGGGACACCGGGGAGCTGTTTTTT
d_call: NA; clone_size: few; v_call: TRBV5-5; j_call: TRBJ2-7; cdr3_aa: CASTGSAYEQYF; cdr3_nt: TGTGCCAGCACGGGGAGCGCCTACGAGCAGTACTTC
d_call: NA; clone_size: NA; v_call: TRBV10-3; j_call: TRBJ2-6; cdr3_aa: CAISDSQGPGANVLTF; cdr3_nt: TGTGCCATCAGTGATTCTCAGGGTCCTGGGGCCAACGTCCTGACTTTC
d_call: TRBD1; clone_size: NA; v_call: TRBV2; j_call: TRBJ1-5; cdr3_aa: CASSRTGSNQPQHF; cdr3_nt: TGTGCCAGCAGCCGGACAGGGAGCAATCAGCCCCAGCATTTT
d_call: TRBD1; clone_size: NA; v_call: TRBV19; j_call: TRBJ1-2; cdr3_aa: CASSITPGQANYGYTF; cdr3_nt: TGTGCCAGTAGTATAACGCCGGGACAGGCAAACTATGGCTACACCTTC
d_call: NA; clone_size: NA; v_call: TRBV7-2; j_call: TRBJ2-1; cdr3_aa: CASSPGSYNEQFF; cdr3_nt: TGTGCCAGCAGCCCGGGCTCCTACAATGAGCAGTTCTTC
d_call: TRBD1; clone_size: NA; v_call: TRBV28; j_call: TRBJ1-5; cdr3_aa: CASSPGTASNQPQHF; cdr3_nt: TGTGCCAGCAGTCCAGGGACAGCTAGCAATCAGCCCCAGCATTTT